The 14 T cell receptor beta chains below all came from one sample that was sequenced in a study of early T cells in non-severe SARS-CoV-2 infection. TCRdb fed the 5' RACE reads into MiXCR, producing one record per CDR3 protein. The sample includes about 20,000 distinct CDR3 sequences, around 5% seen only once; the top ten take approximately 5%. The sample consisted of whole blood. These receptors were obtained from an adult who was a healthcare worker with PCR-confirmed SARS-CoV-2 infection or an uninfected control (not recorded which).

There are many counts of this clonotype. The chain employs TRBV20-1 and TRBJ1-6; 9 positions match TRBD1. V was clipped by 3 bases and J by 3 bases; unmatched bases: 3. Germline CDR1 and CDR2: DFQATT and SNEGSKA (reference sequence). The CDR3 extends over 15 amino acids. CDR3 sequence reads: CSASETGGYNSPLHF. Written as DNA, the CDR3 is TGCAGTGCTAGTGAGACAGGGGGCTATAATTCACCCCTCCACTTT.

This clonotype has just a few counts. This chain links TRBV20-1 with TRBJ2-5; the D is unclear. The germline CDR1 and CDR2 sequences are DFQATT and SNEGSKA (reference sequence). Deletions cut 5 bases from V and 4 bases from J, with 8 bases between. This CDR3 region has 11 residues. The DNA of the CDR3 is TGCAGTGCTGGCCGCTCAGAGACCCAGTACTTC. Translated, it gives CSAGRSETQYF.

This clonotype was seen at least ten times. The chain combines TRBV12-5 with TRBJ1-1; D possibly corresponds to TRBD1 (5 bases). V lost 6 bases to trimming and J lost 4 bases, with 12 bases between them. This CDR3 comprises 13 residues. CDR1 LGHNT and CDR2 FRNRAP come from the germline V gene. CDR3 amino acids: CASGPTGGTEAFF. As DNA, the CDR3 is TGTGCTAGTGGCCCCACAGGTGGCACTGAAGCTTTCTTT.

This clonotype appeared many times. The chain is built from TRBV12-3 or TRBV12-4 and TRBJ1-2; D ambiguous. Trimming took off 3 bases at V and 4 bases at J, with 15 bases between the two ends. The CDR3 has 15 amino acids. The CDR3 DNA reads as TGTGCCAGCAGTTTGGGAGAGGGTCGTGGCTATGGCTACACCTTC. It codes for CASSLGEGRGYGYTF.

This clonotype was detected only a few times. The chain links TRBV7-2 to TRBJ2-5; 10 bases agree with TRBD2. Looked up from germline, CDR1 is SGHTA and CDR2 is FQGNSA. The junction had 3 bases not matched to a gene; V was cut back by 0 bases and J by 5 bases. The CDR3 contains 15 residues. Here the CDR3 DNA reads TGTGCCAGCAGCTTAGCACTAGCGGGGTGGGAGACCCAGTACTTC. This codes for CASSLALAGWETQYF.

Ten or more counts support this clonotype. The J gene is TRBJ1-5, the V gene TRBV2; D is uncertain. The V end lost 1 base, the J end lost 7 bases, and 5 bases lay between the germline ends. The CDR3 runs to 12 residues. Germline CDR1 reads SNHLY; CDR2 reads FYNNEI. The chain's CDR3 is CASSEGSQPQHF. CDR3 nucleotides: TGTGCCAGCAGTGAAGGGTCGCAGCCCCAGCATTTT.

CDR3 coding DNA: TGTGCCAGCCGATCCCTGTCGGGTTTTCTAGAGACCCAGTACTTC. Encoded protein: CASRSLSGFLETQYF. The V and J genes are TRBV6-6 and TRBJ2-5; D is uncertain. Deletions cut 8 bases from V and 4 bases from J, with 20 bases between. CDR3 length: 15 residues. Germline V gene data show CDR1 as MNHNY and CDR2 as SVGAGI (reference sequence).

This clonotype was found many times. The genes are TRBV6-1 and TRBJ1-1, with D tentatively TRBD1 (6 bases). Trimming shortened V by 1 base and J by 7 bases, and 13 bases separated the two germline ends. The CDR3 consists of 14 residues. CDR1 and CDR2 from the germline V gene are MNHNS and SASEGT. The CDR3 DNA is TGTGCCAGCAGTGAAGTTCGGGACACACTTGAAGCTTTCTTT. Translated, it gives CASSEVRDTLEAFF.

In nucleotides, the CDR3 is TGTGCCAGCAGCCAAAGATACGGGAACACTGAAGCTTTCTTT. It encodes CASSQRYGNTEAFF. This chain connects TRBV14 to TRBJ1-1; no clear D. Trimming took off 2 bases at V and 1 base at J, with 8 bases between the two ends. The germline CDR1 and CDR2 sequences are SGHDN and FVKESK. The CDR3 consists of 14 residues. The entire variable domain, with the rest obtained from reference TRBV14 and TRBJ1-1, is as follows: EAGVTQFPSHSVIEKGQTVTLRCDPISGHDNLYWYRRVMGKEIKFLLHFVKESKQDESGMPNNRFLAERTGGTYSTLKVQPAELEDSGVYFCASSQRYGNTEAFFGQGTRLTVV.

In its sample, this clonotype was seen many times. The chain employs TRBV3-1 and TRBJ1-6; D not resolved. The CDR3 sequence is 12 residues long. Germline V CDR1 and CDR2: LGHDT, YNNKEL (reference sequence). With 4 bases removed from V and 9 bases from J, the gap between germline ends came to 7 bases. CDR3 DNA: TGTGCCAGCAGCCCACGGGGTTCACCCCTCCACTTT. It translates to CASSPRGSPLHF.

This clonotype was found many times. This chain uses TRBV20-1 with TRBJ1-4; TRBD1 agrees at 10 bases. The V and J ends lost 5 bases and 0 bases, in that order; junction bases with no gene match: 12. Germline loops: CDR1 DFQATT, CDR2 SNEGSKA (reference sequence). The CDR3 is 18 amino acids. CDR3 sequence reads: CSAYHDRGPTATNEKLFF. The DNA for the CDR3 is TGCAGTGCTTACCATGACAGGGGGCCTACTGCAACTAATGAAAAACTGTTTTTT.

The table lists this clonotype with many counts. The V gene is TRBV6-6, the J gene TRBJ1-5; TRBD1 might be the D (6 bases). The germline V and J ends were trimmed by 7 bases and 0 bases, with 13 bases remaining between them. There are 15 residues in the CDR3. Germline CDR1 is MNHNY and CDR2 is SVGAGI (reference sequence). CDR3 DNA sequence: TGTGCCAGCACCAATGACAGGTATAGCAATCAGCCCCAGCATTTT. Translating it yields CASTNDRYSNQPQHF.

By share, this clonotype counts as medium-sized. J is TRBJ2-5 and V is TRBV29-1, with D perhaps being TRBD1 or TRBD2 (6 bases each). CDR3 length: 11 amino acids. V gave up 7 bases and J gave up 5 bases, with 11 bases separating them. Germline CDR1 and CDR2: SQVTM and ANQGSEA. CDR3: CSGGAGETQYF. The CDR3 DNA is TGCAGCGGGGGGGCCGGGGAGACCCAGTACTTC.

V usage is TRBV30 and J usage is TRBJ2-3, with D possibly called TRBD1 or TRBD2 (5 bases each). CDR3 size: 16 residues. The ends were cut back, 3 bases at V and 2 bases at J, with 18 bases in the middle. Germline lookup yields CDR1 GTSNPN and CDR2 SVGIG (reference sequence). CDR3 sequence: CAWREGHGYTTDTQYF. The CDR3 DNA reads as TGTGCCTGGAGAGAGGGGCACGGATACACCACAGATACGCAGTATTTT.